The clone carrying this T cell receptor beta chain was seen repeatedly, ten times or more. Its antigen is still unknown. Germline CDR1 and CDR2: KGHSH and LQKENI. This CDR3 contains 12 residues. The source of the sample is a study of regulatory T cells in long-lasting Graves disease. Study-wide findings and caveats: With 2,741 shared public clonotypes, persistent patients exceeded new patients, who shared approximately 880. TCR diversity was lower in persistent Graves' patients (versus newly diagnosed ones).

Through Arm-PCR of CDR3 regions and iRepertoire HTBI primers, TCR beta libraries were built. TCRdb analysed the multiplex PCR reads with MiXCR anew, one entry per CDR3 protein. This table has more than 300,000 distinct CDR3 sequences, 15% appearing once. Regarding time point: newly diagnosed GD, antithyroid drugs for less than 3 months. Generation of the TCR library employed RNA extracted from PBMCs. The sequence derives from a female donor with Graves disease. The V call is TRBV18, the J call TRBJ2-1; the D gene is possibly TRBD1 (5 bases). The tail of the sequence fits TRBJ1-1 better, so the J call may be wrong. The source was peripheral blood mononuclear cells (PBMCs), collected at new diagnosis, from a patient treated with antithyroid drugs. The DNA of the CDR3 is TGTGCCAGCTCACCGGGGGAGACTGAAGCTTTCTTT. Translated: CASSPGETEAFF.